This T cell receptor (beta chain) is drawn from a study of T cells in Graves' hyperthyroidism and ophthalmopathy. Study-level background: Before any treatment, at initial diagnosis, peripheral blood was collected.

Amplification of TCR beta CDR3 regions used RNA as the template. TCR CDR3 regions were first amplified by RT-PCR with HTBI primers. A single record per CDR3 protein comes from TCRdb applying MiXCR to the multiplex PCR reads. The repertoire holds some 320,000 distinct CDR3 sequences, with roughly an eighth as singletons. The receptor was isolated from a woman aged 40-49 years with Graves' ophthalmopathy. Sequences were obtained from blood.

CDR3 in amino acids: CASSDHGSGGEQYF. DNA of the CDR3: TGTGCCAGCAGTGACCATGGGTCCGGGGGCGAGCAGTACTTC. The rearrangement joins TRBV25-1 to TRBJ2-7, with D perhaps matching TRBD2 (6 bases). V lost 3 bases, J lost 6 bases, and 15 bases lay in between. Looked up from germline, CDR1 is MGHDK and CDR2 is SYGVNS. The CDR3 has 14 amino acids.